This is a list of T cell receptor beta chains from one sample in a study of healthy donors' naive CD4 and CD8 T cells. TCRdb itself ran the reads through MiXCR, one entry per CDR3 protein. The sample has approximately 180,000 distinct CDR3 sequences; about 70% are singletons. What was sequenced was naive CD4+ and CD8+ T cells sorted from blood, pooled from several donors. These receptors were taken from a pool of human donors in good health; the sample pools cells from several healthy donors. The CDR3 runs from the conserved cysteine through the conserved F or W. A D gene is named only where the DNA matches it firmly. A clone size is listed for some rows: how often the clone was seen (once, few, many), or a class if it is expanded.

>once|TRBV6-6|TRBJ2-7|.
CASTEGSVYEQYF
TGTGCCAGCACTGAGGGGTCCGTCTACGAGCAGTACTTC
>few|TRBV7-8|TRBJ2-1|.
CASSFKRGEQFF
TGTGCCAGCAGCTTCAAAAGGGGTGAGCAGTTCTTC
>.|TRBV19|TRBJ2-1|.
CASSIAVASPYNEQFF
TGTGCCAGTAGTATAGCAGTAGCTTCCCCATACAATGAGCAGTTCTTC
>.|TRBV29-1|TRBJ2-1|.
CSVDTRGDEQFF
TGCAGCGTTGATACCAGGGGCGATGAGCAGTTCTTC
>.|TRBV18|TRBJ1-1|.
CASSVTSGTEAFF
TGTGCCAGCTCGGTCACCAGCGGCACTGAAGCTTTCTTT
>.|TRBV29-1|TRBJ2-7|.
CSVFNRGVGYEQYF
TGCAGCGTTTTTAACCGGGGCGTAGGCTACGAGCAGTACTTC
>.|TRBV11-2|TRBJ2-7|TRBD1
CASSPRDSSYEQYF
TGTGCCAGCAGCCCGAGGGACAGCTCCTACGAGCAGTACTTC
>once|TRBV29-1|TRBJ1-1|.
CSVRGGEAFF
TGCAGTGTCCGAGGGGGAGAAGCTTTCTTT
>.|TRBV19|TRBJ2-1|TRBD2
CASSIDPGLALDNEQFF
TGTGCCAGTAGTATAGATCCGGGACTAGCTCTGGACAATGAGCAGTTCTTC
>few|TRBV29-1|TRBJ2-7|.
CSVVYGTYEQYF
TGCAGCGTTGTGTACGGAACCTACGAGCAGTACTTC
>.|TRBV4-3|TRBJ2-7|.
CASSLFRNQEQYF
TGCGCCAGCAGTCTGTTCAGGAACCAAGAGCAGTACTTC
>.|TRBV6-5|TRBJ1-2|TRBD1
CATKNSGGGGFSGYTF
TGTGCCACCAAAAACTCAGGGGGAGGCGGCTTTAGTGGCTACACCTTC
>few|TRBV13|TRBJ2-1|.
CASSYQGDEQFF
TGTGCCAGCAGCTACCAGGGAGATGAGCAGTTCTTC
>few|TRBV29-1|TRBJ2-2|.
CSVPGPVGELFF
TGCAGCGTCCCGGGACCAGTCGGGGAGCTGTTTTTT
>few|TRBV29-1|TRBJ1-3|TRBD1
CSVEITGGTGNTIYF
TGCAGCGTTGAAATAACAGGGGGCACTGGAAACACCATATATTTT
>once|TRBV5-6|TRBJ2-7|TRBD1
CASGSTGEIGLGNEQYF
TGTGCCAGCGGATCGACAGGGGAAATCGGACTGGGGAACGAGCAGTACTTC
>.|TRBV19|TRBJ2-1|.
CTSSAGEQFF
TGTACCAGTAGTGCGGGCGAGCAGTTCTTC
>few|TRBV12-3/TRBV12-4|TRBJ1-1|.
CASSLDTGRLSEAFF
TGTGCCAGCAGTTTAGACACAGGGAGGTTGTCAGAAGCTTTCTTT
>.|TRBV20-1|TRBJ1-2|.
CSARDPQPYGYTF
TGCAGTGCTAGAGATCCGCAACCCTATGGCTACACCTTC
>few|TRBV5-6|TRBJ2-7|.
CASSFEGIYEQYF
TGTGCCAGCAGCTTTGAGGGTATCTACGAGCAGTACTTC
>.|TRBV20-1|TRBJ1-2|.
CSARRVNYGYTF
TGCAGTGCTAGGAGGGTGAACTATGGCTACACCTTC
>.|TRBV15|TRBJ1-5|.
CATSRDLNGGQPQHF
TGTGCCACCAGCAGAGATCTAAACGGAGGGCAGCCCCAGCATTTT
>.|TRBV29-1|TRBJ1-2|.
CSALSDYGYTF
TGCAGCGCCCTGTCCGACTATGGCTACACCTTC
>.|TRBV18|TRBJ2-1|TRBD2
CASSPIGAGGPVSYNEQFF
TGTGCCAGCTCACCAATCGGCGCGGGAGGGCCTGTTTCCTACAATGAGCAGTTCTTC
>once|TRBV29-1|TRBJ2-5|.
CSVTLATQETQYF
TGCAGCGTGACCCTAGCGACCCAAGAGACCCAGTACTTC
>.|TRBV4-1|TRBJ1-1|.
CASSQGPWENTEAFF
TGCGCCAGCAGCCAGGGGCCCTGGGAGAACACTGAAGCTTTCTTT
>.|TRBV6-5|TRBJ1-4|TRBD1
CASSYSAGQEGKLFF
TGTGCCAGCAGTTACAGCGCCGGACAGGAGGGAAAACTGTTTTTT
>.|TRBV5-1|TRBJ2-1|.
CASSFETNYNEQFF
TGCGCCAGCAGCTTTGAGACCAACTACAATGAGCAGTTCTTC
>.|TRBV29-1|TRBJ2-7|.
CSVEVRESEQYF
TGCAGCGTTGAAGTCCGGGAAAGCGAGCAGTACTTC
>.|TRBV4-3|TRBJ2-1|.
CASSHLPDGYNEQFF
TGCGCCAGCAGCCATCTCCCGGACGGCTACAATGAGCAGTTCTTC
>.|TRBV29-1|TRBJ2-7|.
CSVVQDYEQYF
TGCAGCGTTGTCCAGGACTACGAGCAGTACTTC
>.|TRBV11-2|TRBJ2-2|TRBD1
CASSSPGTVRPMNTGELFF
TGTGCCAGCAGCTCACCCGGGACAGTCCGGCCCATGAACACCGGGGAGCTGTTTTTT
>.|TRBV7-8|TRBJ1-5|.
CASSLLLNQPQHF
TGTGCCAGCAGCTTGTTACTCAATCAGCCCCAGCATTTT
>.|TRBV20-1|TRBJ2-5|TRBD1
CSARVHRDRDETQYF
TGCAGTGCTAGAGTACACCGGGACAGGGACGAGACCCAGTACTTC
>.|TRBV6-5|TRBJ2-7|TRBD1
CASSARDRASYEQYF
TGTGCCAGCAGTGCCAGAGACAGGGCTTCCTACGAGCAGTACTTC
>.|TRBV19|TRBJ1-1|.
CASSIVPMNTEAFF
TGTGCCAGTAGTATCGTCCCCATGAACACTGAAGCTTTCTTT
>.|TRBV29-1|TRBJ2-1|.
CSVGRNPYNEQFF
TGCAGCGTTGGCCGGAATCCCTACAATGAGCAGTTCTTC
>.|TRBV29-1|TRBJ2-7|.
CSAGSSSYEQYF
TGCAGCGCCGGTAGTAGTTCCTACGAGCAGTACTTC
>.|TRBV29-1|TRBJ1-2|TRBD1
CSVELRDRPNYGYTF
TGCAGCGTTGAACTCCGGGACAGGCCTAACTATGGCTACACCTTC
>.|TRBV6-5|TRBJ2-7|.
CASSQGVLGEQYF
TGTGCCAGCAGTCAAGGCGTATTAGGCGAGCAGTACTTC
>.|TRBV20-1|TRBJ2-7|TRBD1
CTAGTGGGDPYEQYF
TGCACCGCCGGGACAGGGGGCGGGGATCCCTACGAGCAGTACTTC
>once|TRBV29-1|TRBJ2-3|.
CSVEDRPTDTQYF
TGCAGCGTTGAAGACCGGCCCACAGATACGCAGTATTTT
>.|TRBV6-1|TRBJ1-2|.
CASSDGTYGYTF
TGTGCCAGCAGTGATGGCACCTATGGCTACACCTTC
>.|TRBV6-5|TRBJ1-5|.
CASSSDGQTNQPQHF
TGTGCCAGCAGCTCCGATGGGCAGACAAATCAGCCCCAGCATTTT
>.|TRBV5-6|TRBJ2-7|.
CASSFGGGSYEQYF
TGTGCCAGCAGCTTCGGCGGTGGATCCTACGAGCAGTACTTC
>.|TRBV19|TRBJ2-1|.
CASSMLSYNEQFF
TGTGCCAGTAGTATGTTGTCCTACAATGAGCAGTTCTTC
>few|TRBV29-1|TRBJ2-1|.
CSVRSSSGPYNEQFF
TGCAGCGTCCGGTCCTCCAGCGGGCCCTACAATGAGCAGTTCTTC
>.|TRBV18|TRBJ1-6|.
CASSQGEDRSPLHF
TGTGCCAGCTCACAGGGGGAAGATCGTTCACCCCTCCACTTT
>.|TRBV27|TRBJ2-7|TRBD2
CASSSGIPASGYEQYF
TGTGCCAGCTCATCAGGGATACCTGCTAGCGGCTACGAGCAGTACTTC
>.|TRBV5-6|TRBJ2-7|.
CASSSSGSRSILEQYF
TGTGCCAGCAGCTCCTCGGGGAGTCGGTCCATTTTGGAGCAGTACTTC
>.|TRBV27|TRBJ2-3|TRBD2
CASSPWGTSGSDTQYF
TGTGCCAGCAGCCCTTGGGGAACTAGCGGGAGTGATACGCAGTATTTT
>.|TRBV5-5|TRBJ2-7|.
CASSSNSPWAYEQYF
TGTGCCAGCAGCTCGAACAGTCCTTGGGCCTACGAGCAGTACTTC
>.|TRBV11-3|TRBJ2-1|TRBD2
CASSKTSGAYNEQFF
TGTGCCAGCAGCAAGACTAGCGGGGCTTACAATGAGCAGTTCTTC
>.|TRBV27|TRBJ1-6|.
CASSPGYRESSPLHF
TGTGCCAGCAGTCCCGGTTATCGTGAGAGTTCACCCCTCCACTTT
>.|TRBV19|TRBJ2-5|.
CASSAVAANQETQYF
TGTGCCAGTAGTGCCGTCGCAGCGAACCAAGAGACCCAGTACTTC